One and the same sample provided the 18 T cell receptor beta chains below, sequenced in a study of shared clonotypes between healthy human individuals. Sequencing was performed with immunoSEQ multiplex PCR; in TCRdb, only in-frame clones are kept and a portion is missing. The data show over 850,000 clones, about 84% seen once. The sample taken for sequencing was memory CD4+ T cells from PBMCs. The subset here: CD45RA-negative fraction. Receptors originate from a man between 18 and 29 years old in good health. Some clones in this sample may be carry-over from other donors' samples.

The V and J genes are TRBV25-1 and TRBJ1-2, with unresolved D. V was trimmed by 3 bases and J by 7 bases, leaving 12 bases between them. Germline CDR1 and CDR2: MGHDK and SYGVNS. This CDR3 has 13 amino acids. The CDR3 is CASSDVGMSGYTF. In DNA, the CDR3 is TGTGCCAGCAGTGATGTCGGGATGAGTGGCTACACCTTC.

The V and J genes are TRBV28 and TRBJ2-2; possible D gene TRBD2, 7 bases. Trimming took off 10 bases at V and 4 bases at J, with 16 bases between the two ends. The CDR3 is 14 residues long. Germline V gene data show CDR1 as MDHEN and CDR2 as SYDVKM. The CDR3 is CAIKGGTTTGELFF. The CDR3 bases are TGTGCCATCAAGGGGGGGACCACCACCGGGGAGCTGTTTTTT.

The chain joins TRBV4-1 to TRBJ2-7; D uncertain. V lost 1 base, J lost 0 bases, and 13 bases lay in between. The CDR3 covers 16 residues. From germline, CDR1 is MGHRA and CDR2 YSYEKL. The CDR3 bases are TGCGCCAGCAGCCAAGTGGTAACTTTGAGCTCCTACGAGCAGTACTTC. It translates to CASSQVVTLSSYEQYF.

The sample holds one count of this clone. The chain employs TRBV25-1 and TRBJ2-7; a weak D match, TRBD1 (7 bases). Trimming pared 8 bases from V and 0 bases from J, leaving 20 bases between. The CDR3 totals 16 residues. Germline loops: CDR1 MGHDK, CDR2 SYGVNS. This chain's CDR3 is CASAGGRDLYSYEQYF. In DNA, the CDR3 is TGTGCCAGCGCAGGGGGGCGCGACCTTTACTCCTACGAGCAGTACTTC.

The chain joins TRBV5-4 to TRBJ2-7; tentative D call: TRBD2 (7 bases). In germline, CDR1 is SGHNT, CDR2 YYREEE (reference sequence). Trimming left V 1 base short and J 9 bases short, with 23 bases between. The CDR3 totals 16 residues. The chain's CDR3 is CASSLKGGGVSWGQYF. CDR3 nucleotide sequence: TGTGCCAGCAGCTTGAAGGGCGGGGGCGTCTCGTGGGGGCAGTACTTC. Filled out from reference TRBV5-4 and TRBJ2-7, the complete variable domain reads ETGVTQSPTHLIKTRGQQVTLRCSSQSGHNTVSWYQQALGQGPQFIFQYYREEENGRGNFPPRFSGLQFPNYSSELNVNALELDDSALYLCASSLKGGGVSWGQYFGPGTRLTVT.

This clone was counted a single time. Other DNA sequences in the same sample also yield this CDR3. This chain connects TRBV5-1 to TRBJ2-1; 11 positions agree with TRBD2. The CDR3 length is 15 residues. CDR1 and CDR2 from the germline V gene are SGHRS and YFSETQ. The ends lost 2 bases at V and 5 bases at J; junction bases unmatched: 3. The CDR3 nucleotides are TGCGCCAGCAGCTTTCTAGCGGGAGGTAACAATGAGCAGTTCTTC. Translation gives CASSFLAGGNNEQFF.

The rearrangement joins TRBV11-2 to TRBJ2-7; D uncertain. From germline, CDR1 is SGHAT and CDR2 FQNNGV. The CDR3 runs 17 residues. The V gene lost 1 base and the J gene lost 0 bases, with 16 bases spanning the gap. The CDR3 DNA sequence: TGTGCCAGCAGCTTAGGCCCGGCTTTAACCCTCTCCTACGAGCAGTACTTC. It translates to CASSLGPALTLSYEQYF.

This clone was picked up one time. V gene TRBV13 combines with J gene TRBJ2-2; the match to TRBD2 covers 8 bases. Looked up from germline, CDR1 is PRHDT and CDR2 is FYEKMQ (reference sequence). CDR3 length equals 15 residues. Germline trimming cut 5 bases from V and 5 bases from J; bases unmatched to any gene: 7. CDR3 region: CASSPGRARTGELFF. The DNA of the CDR3 is TGTGCCAGCAGCCCCGGGAGGGCCCGGACCGGGGAGCTGTTTTTT.

In the case of this clone: This specimen includes other DNA sequences encoding the same CDR3. This chain connects TRBV15 to TRBJ2-3; D remains ambiguous. Deletions cut 5 bases from V and 3 bases from J, with 6 bases between. Germline lookup yields CDR1 LNHNV and CDR2 YYDKDF (reference sequence). This CDR3 region has 12 residues. The CDR3, as DNA: TGTGCCACCAGCCCTGGGACAGATACGCAGTATTTT. This translates into CATSPGTDTQYF.

This clone was observed a handful of times. The genes are TRBV27 and TRBJ1-3, with 8 bases identical to TRBD1. The V gene's germline CDR1 is MNHEY and CDR2 SMNVEV (reference sequence). The CDR3 totals 15 residues. Losses at the gene ends were 6 bases for V and 2 bases for J; bases not matched to a gene: 6. DNA of the CDR3: TGTGCCAGCAGGAAGACAGGGGAAACTGGAAACACCATATATTTT. Amino acid sequence: CASRKTGETGNTIYF.

This rearrangement joins TRBV30 to TRBJ2-7; D uncertain. This CDR3 has 14 amino acids. In germline, CDR1 is GTSNPN, CDR2 SVGIG (reference sequence). Deletions cut 2 bases from V and 1 base from J, with 12 bases between. The CDR3: CAWSKASLSYEQYF. CDR3 in DNA: TGTGCCTGGAGTAAAGCTTCCTTATCCTACGAGCAGTACTTC.

The table lists this clone with a few counts. V gene TRBV9 combines with J gene TRBJ1-3; D uncertain. CDR1 and CDR2 from the germline V gene are SGDLS and YYNGEE. This CDR3 comprises 13 residues. The V and J ends lost 1 base and 9 bases respectively, with 11 bases between them. The CDR3 DNA is TGTGCCAGCAGCGTAAGGGTAGGCGGCACCATATATTTT. Its protein is CASSVRVGGTIYF.

This clone was detected ten times or more. Other nucleotide sequences in the sample specify the same CDR3. This chain connects TRBV2 to TRBJ2-7; TRBD2 agrees at 10 bases. The J segment lost 7 bases and the V segment lost 5 bases, leaving 14 bases of the junction unmatched. Germline V CDR1 and CDR2: SNHLY, FYNNEI. The CDR3 spans 16 residues. CDR3 region: CASSPLSGRGTGEQYF. The CDR3, as DNA: TGTGCCAGCAGTCCCCTCAGCGGGAGGGGGACTGGGGAGCAGTACTTC.

The genes are TRBV7-3 and TRBJ2-3; the D is unclear. This CDR3 has 14 amino acids. Trimming shortened V by 4 bases and J by 5 bases, and 13 bases separated the two germline ends. Germline CDR1 and CDR2: SGHTA and FQGTGA. CDR3 in amino acids: CASSSPGEEDTQYF. In nucleotides, the CDR3 is TGTGCCAGCAGCTCCCCTGGAGAGGAAGATACGCAGTATTTT.

About this clone: Other DNA sequences of this sample code for an identical CDR3. CDR3 protein: CASSPTGYNEQFF. DNA for the CDR3: TGTGCCAGCAGCCCGACAGGGTACAATGAGCAGTTCTTC. This rearrangement joins TRBV7-9 to TRBJ2-1, with 7 bases that match TRBD1. V shed 5 bases, J shed 4 bases, and the junction held 2 bases outside the gene matches. Per germline, CDR1 SEHNR and CDR2 FQNEAQ (reference sequence). CDR3 size: 13 residues.

The chain recombines TRBV27 with TRBJ2-7; D is possibly TRBD1 or TRBD2 (5 bases each). Germline CDR1 reads MNHEY; CDR2 reads SMNVEV (reference sequence). The CDR3 is 14 amino acids. V shed 4 bases and J shed 0 bases, with 10 bases lying between them. The DNA of the CDR3 is TGTGCCAGCAGTTCGGGACGGTTCTCCTACGAGCAGTACTTC. Amino acids: CASSSGRFSYEQYF.

The sample holds a few counts of this clone. The chain links TRBV2 to TRBJ2-5, with 9 bases fitting TRBD1. The DNA end favors TRBJ2-7, so the J call may be wrong. Germline CDR1 SNHLY, CDR2 FYNNEI. The length of the CDR3 is 14 residues. For the CDR3, the DNA is TGTGCCAGCACGGGACAGGGAAGCTCCTACGAGCAGTACTTC. It yields the protein CASTGQGSSYEQYF.

This rearrangement joins TRBV7-9 to TRBJ1-1, with a tentative D call TRBD1 (5 bases). CDR3 length: 14 amino acids. Germline CDR1 SEHNR, CDR2 FQNEAQ (reference sequence). The V gene lost 1 base and the J gene lost 4 bases, with 10 bases spanning the gap. CDR3 sequence: CASSLVQGPTEAFF. The CDR3 coding sequence is TGTGCCAGCAGCTTAGTTCAGGGTCCCACTGAAGCTTTCTTT.